The present TCR beta chain was sequenced within a study of cytomegalovirus exposure and HLA in healthy donors. V dropped 3 bases and J dropped 0 bases, with 8 bases sitting between them. The length of the CDR3 is 14 residues. Germline V gene lookup returns CDR1 MNHEY and CDR2 SMNVEV (reference sequence). PCR used 60 Vbeta primers and 13 Jbeta primers. Here immunoSEQ multiplex PCR was the method, and the copy in TCRdb shows in-frame clones only, minus some. The sample lists more than 95,000 clones, over 70% occurring once. The chain recombines TRBV27 with TRBJ1-1, with D possibly matching TRBD1 (6 bases). The receptor's source is a man younger than 45 in good health and CMV-seronegative. Sequenced input: PBMCs. The CDR3 loop is CASSLGTLNTEAFF. In nucleotides, the CDR3 is TGTGCCAGCAGTTTGGGGACATTGAACACTGAAGCTTTCTTT.